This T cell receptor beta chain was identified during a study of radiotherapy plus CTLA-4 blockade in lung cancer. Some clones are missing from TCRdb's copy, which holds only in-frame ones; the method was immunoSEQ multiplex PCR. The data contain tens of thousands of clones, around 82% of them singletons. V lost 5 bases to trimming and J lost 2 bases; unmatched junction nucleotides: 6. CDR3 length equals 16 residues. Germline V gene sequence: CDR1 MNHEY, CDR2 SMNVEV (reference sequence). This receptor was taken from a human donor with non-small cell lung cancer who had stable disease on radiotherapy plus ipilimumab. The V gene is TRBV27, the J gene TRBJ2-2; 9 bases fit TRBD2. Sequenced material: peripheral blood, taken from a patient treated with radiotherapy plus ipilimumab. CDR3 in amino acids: CASSGRREGNTGELFF. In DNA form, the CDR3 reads TGTGCCAGCAGTGGGAGGCGGGAGGGAAACACCGGGGAGCTGTTTTTT.